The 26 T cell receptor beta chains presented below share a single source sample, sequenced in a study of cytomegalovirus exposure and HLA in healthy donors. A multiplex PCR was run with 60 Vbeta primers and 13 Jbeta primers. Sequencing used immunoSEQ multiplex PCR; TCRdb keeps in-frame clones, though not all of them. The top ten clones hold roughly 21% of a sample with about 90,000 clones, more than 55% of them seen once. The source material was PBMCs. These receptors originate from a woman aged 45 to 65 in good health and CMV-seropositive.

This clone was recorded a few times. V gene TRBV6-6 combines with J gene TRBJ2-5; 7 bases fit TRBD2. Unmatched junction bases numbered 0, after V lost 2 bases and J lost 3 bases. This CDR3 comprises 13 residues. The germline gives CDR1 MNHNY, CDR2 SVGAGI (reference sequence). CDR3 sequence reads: CASSYAGEETQYF. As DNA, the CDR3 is TGTGCCAGCAGTTACGCGGGGGAAGAGACCCAGTACTTC.

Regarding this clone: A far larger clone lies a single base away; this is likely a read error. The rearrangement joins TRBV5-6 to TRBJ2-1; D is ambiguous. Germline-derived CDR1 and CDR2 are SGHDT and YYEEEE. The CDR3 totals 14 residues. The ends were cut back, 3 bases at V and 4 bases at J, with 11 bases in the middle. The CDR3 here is CASSSPSEYNEQFF. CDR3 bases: TGTGCCAGCAGCTCCCCGTCAGAATACAATGAGCAGTTCTTC.

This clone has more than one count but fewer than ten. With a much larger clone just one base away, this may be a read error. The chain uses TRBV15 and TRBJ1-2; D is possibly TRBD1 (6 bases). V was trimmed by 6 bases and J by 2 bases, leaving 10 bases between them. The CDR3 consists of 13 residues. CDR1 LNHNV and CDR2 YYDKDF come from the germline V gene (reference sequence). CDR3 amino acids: CATSQTGNYGYTF. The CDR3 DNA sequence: TGTGCCACCAGTCAAACAGGGAACTATGGCTACACCTTC. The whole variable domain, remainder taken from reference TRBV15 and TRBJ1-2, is DAMVIQNPRYQVTQFGKPVTLSCSQTLNHNVMYWYQQKSSQAPKLLFHYYDKDFNNEADTPDNFQSRRPNTSFCFLDIRSPGLGDTAMYLCATSQTGNYGYTFGSGTRLTVV.

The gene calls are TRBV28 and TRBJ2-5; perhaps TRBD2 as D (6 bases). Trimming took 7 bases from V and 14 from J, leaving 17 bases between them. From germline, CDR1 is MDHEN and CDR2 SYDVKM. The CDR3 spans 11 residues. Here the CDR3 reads CASTDGSRGYF. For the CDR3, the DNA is TGTGCCAGCACCGACGGGAGTCGGGGATACTTC.

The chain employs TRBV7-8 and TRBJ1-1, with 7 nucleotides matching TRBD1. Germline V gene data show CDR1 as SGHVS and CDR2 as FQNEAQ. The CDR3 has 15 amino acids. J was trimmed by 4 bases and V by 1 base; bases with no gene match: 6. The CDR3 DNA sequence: TGTGCCAGCAGCTTAGGTCTAGCAGGGGGCACTGAAGCTTTCTTT. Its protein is CASSLGLAGGTEAFF.

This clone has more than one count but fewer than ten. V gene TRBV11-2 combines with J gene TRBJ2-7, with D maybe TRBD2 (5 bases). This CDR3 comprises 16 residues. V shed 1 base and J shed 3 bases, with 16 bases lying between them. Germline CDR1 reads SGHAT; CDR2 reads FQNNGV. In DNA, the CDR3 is TGTGCCAGCAGCTTAGTGAGCGGCGGACCCTTCTACGAGCAGTACTTC. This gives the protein CASSLVSGGPFYEQYF.

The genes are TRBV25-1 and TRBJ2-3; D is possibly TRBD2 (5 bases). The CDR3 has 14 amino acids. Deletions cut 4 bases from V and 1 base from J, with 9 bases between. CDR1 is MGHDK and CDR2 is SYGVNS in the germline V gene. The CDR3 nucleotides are TGTGCCAGCAGTGCCCTAGCTGGCACAGATACGCAGTATTTT. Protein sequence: CASSALAGTDTQYF.

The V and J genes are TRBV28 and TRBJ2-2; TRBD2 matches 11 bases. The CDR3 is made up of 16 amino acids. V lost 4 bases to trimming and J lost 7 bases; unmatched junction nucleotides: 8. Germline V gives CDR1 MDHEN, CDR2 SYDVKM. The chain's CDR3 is CASSYSGGARNGELFF. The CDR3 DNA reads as TGTGCCAGCAGTTATAGCGGGGGGGCCAGGAACGGGGAGCTGTTTTTT.

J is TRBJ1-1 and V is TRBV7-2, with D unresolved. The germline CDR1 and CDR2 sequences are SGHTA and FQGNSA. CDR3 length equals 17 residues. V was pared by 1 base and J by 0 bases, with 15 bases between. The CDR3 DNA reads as TGTGCCAGCAGCTTAGTGTGGGGTGGGAGCGTGAACACTGAAGCTTTCTTT. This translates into CASSLVWGGSVNTEAFF.

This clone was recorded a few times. The CDR3 sequence is CASTSSNNSPLHF. The CDR3 coding sequence is TGTGCCAGCACGAGCTCTAATAATTCACCCCTCCACTTT. The rearrangement joins TRBV6-6 to TRBJ1-6; D gene uncertain. CDR3 length: 13 residues. V was shortened by 7 bases and J by 5 bases, with 9 bases between the two germline ends. Germline CDR1 reads MNHNY; CDR2 reads SVGAGI (reference sequence).

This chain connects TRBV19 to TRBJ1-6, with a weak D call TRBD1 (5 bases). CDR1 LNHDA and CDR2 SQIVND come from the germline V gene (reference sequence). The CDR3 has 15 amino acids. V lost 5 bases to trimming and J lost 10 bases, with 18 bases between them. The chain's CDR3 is CASSSGSFGGSPLHF. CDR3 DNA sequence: TGTGCCAGTAGTTCAGGGTCCTTTGGGGGGTCACCCCTCCACTTT.

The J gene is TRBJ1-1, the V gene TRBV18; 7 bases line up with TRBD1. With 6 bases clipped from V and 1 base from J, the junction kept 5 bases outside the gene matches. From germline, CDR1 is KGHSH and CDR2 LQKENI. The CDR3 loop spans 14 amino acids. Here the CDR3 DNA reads TGTGCCAGCTCGGTGCAGGGGGAGAACACTGAAGCTTTCTTT. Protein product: CASSVQGENTEAFF.

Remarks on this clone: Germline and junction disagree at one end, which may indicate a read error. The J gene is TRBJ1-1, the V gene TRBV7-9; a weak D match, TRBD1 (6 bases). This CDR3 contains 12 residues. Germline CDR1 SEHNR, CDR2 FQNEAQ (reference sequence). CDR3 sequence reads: CSSSLGQGRAFF. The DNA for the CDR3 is TGTTCCAGCAGCTTAGGGCAGGGGCGAGCTTTCTTT. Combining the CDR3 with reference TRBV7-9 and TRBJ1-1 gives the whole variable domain DTGVSQNPRHKITKRGQNVTFRCDPISEHNRLYWYRQTLGQGPEFLTYFQNEAQLEKSRLLSDRFSAERPKGSFSTLEIQRTEQGDSAMYLCSSSLGQGRAFFGQGTRLTVV.

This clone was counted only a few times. Here the CDR3 reads CASSGENTEAFF. The CDR3 DNA reads as TGTGCCAGCAGTGGCGAGAACACTGAAGCTTTCTTT. The J gene is TRBJ1-1, the V gene TRBV2; D is unresolved. The germline V gene encodes CDR1 SNHLY and CDR2 FYNNEI. This CDR3 is 12 amino acids long. Trimming left V 4 bases short and J 1 base short, with 4 bases between.

Written as DNA, the CDR3 is TGTGCCAGCAGCTTAGACCGGGGGGTAGCCGAGCAGTACTTC. Translation gives CASSLDRGVAEQYF. The gene calls are TRBV7-6 and TRBJ2-7; TRBD2 matches at 7 bases. Germline assignment: CDR1 SGHVS and CDR2 FNYEAQ. This CDR3 spans 14 amino acids. V was clipped by 1 base and J by 6 bases; unmatched bases: 6.

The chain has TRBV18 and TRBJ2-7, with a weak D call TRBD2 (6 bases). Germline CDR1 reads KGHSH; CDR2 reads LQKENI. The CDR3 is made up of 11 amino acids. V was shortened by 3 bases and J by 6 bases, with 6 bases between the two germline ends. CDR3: CASSPGGEQYF. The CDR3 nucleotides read TGTGCCAGCTCACCGGGGGGCGAGCAGTACTTC.

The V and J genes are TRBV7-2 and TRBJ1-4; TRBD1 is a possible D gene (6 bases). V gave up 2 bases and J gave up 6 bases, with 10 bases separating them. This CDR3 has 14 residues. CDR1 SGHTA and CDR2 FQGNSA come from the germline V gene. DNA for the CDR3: TGTGCCAGCAGCTTATCAGGGGATGATGAAAAACTGTTTTTT. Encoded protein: CASSLSGDDEKLFF.

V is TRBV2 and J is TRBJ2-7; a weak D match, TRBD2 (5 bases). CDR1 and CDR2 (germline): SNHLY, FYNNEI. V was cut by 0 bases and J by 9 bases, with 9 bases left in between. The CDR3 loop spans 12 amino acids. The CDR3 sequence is CASSEAERGQYF. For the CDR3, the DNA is TGTGCCAGCAGTGAAGCGGAACGGGGGCAGTACTTC.

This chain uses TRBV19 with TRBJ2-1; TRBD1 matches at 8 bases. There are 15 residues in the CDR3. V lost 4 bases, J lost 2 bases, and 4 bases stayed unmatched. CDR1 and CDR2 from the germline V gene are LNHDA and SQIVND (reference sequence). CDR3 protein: CASSTDRGPYNEQFF. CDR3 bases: TGTGCCAGTAGTACCGACAGGGGTCCCTACAATGAGCAGTTCTTC.

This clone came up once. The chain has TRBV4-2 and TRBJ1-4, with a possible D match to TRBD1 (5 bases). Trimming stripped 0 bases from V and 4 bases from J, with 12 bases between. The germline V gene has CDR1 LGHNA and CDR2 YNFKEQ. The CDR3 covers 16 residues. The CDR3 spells CASSQEGRSINEKLFF. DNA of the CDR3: TGTGCCAGCAGCCAAGAGGGGCGGAGTATTAATGAAAAACTGTTTTTT.

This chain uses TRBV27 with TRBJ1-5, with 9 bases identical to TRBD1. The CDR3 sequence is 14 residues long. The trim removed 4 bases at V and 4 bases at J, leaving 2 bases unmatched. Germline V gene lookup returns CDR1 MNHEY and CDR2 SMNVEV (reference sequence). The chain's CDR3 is CASSWTGENQPQHF. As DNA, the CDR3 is TGTGCCAGCAGTTGGACAGGGGAAAATCAGCCCCAGCATTTT.

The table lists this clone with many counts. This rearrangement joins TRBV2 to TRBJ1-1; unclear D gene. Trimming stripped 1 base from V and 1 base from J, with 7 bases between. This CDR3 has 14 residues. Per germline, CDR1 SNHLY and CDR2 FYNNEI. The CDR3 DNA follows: TGTGCCAGCAGTGAAGGGTCAGGGAACACTGAAGCTTTCTTT. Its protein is CASSEGSGNTEAFF. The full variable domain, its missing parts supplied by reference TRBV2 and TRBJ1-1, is EPEVTQTPSHQVTQMGQEVILRCVPISNHLYFYWYRQILGQKVEFLVSFYNNEISEKSEIFDDQFSVERPDGSNFTLKIRSTKLEDSAMYFCASSEGSGNTEAFFGQGTRLTVV.

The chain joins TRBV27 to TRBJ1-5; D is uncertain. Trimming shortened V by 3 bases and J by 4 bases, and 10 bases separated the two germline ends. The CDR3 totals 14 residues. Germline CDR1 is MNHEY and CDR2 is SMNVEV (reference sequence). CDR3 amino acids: CASSFGGPNQPQHF. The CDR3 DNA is TGTGCCAGCAGTTTCGGAGGTCCGAATCAGCCCCAGCATTTT.

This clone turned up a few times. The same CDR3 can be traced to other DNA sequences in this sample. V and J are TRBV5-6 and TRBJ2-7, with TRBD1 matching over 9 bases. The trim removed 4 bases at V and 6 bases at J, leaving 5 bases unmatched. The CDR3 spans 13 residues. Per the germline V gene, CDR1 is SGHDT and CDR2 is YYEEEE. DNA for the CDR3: TGTGCCAGCAGCAGAAAGACAGGGGGCGAGCAGTACTTC. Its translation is CASSRKTGGEQYF.

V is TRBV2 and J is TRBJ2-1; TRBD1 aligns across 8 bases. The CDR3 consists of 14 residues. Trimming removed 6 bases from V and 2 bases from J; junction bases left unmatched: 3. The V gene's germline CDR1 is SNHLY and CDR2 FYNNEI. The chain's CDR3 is CASRRTGTYNEQFF. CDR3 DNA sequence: TGTGCCAGCAGAAGGACAGGGACCTACAATGAGCAGTTCTTC. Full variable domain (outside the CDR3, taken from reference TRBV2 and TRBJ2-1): EPEVTQTPSHQVTQMGQEVILRCVPISNHLYFYWYRQILGQKVEFLVSFYNNEISEKSEIFDDQFSVERPDGSNFTLKIRSTKLEDSAMYFCASRRTGTYNEQFFGPGTRLTVL.

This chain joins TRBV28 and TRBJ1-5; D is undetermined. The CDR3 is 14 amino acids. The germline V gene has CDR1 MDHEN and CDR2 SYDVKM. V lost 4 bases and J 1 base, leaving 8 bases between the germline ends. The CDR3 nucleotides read TGTGCCAGCAGTTCCGAGGGCAGCAATCAGCCCCAGCATTTT. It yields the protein CASSSEGSNQPQHF.